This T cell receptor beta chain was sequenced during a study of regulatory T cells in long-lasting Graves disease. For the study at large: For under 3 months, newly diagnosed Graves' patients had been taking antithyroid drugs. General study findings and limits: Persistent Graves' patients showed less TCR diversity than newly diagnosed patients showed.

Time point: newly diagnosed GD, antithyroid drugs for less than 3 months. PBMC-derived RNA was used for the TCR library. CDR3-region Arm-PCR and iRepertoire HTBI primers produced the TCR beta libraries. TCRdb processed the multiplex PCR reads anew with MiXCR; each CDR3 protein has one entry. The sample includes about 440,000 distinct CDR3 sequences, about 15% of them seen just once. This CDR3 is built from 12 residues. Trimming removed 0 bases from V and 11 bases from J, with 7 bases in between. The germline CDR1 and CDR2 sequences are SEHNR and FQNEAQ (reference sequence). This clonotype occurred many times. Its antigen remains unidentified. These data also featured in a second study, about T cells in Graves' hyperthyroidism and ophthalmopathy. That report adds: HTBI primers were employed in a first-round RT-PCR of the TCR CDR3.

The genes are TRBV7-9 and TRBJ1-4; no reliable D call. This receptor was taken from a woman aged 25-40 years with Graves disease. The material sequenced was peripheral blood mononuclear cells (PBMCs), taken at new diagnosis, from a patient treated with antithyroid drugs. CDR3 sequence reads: CASSLARGKLFF. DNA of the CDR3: TGTGCCAGCAGCTTAGCGCGAGGGAAACTGTTTTTT.